The T cell receptor beta chain described here comes from a study of shared T cell receptors in the human thymus. In germline, CDR1 is ENHRY, CDR2 SYGVKD. Trimming removed 7 bases at V and 2 bases at J, with 12 bases between. This CDR3 comprises 13 residues. Only in-frame clones appear in the TCRdb table, and some are missing; sequencing was by immunoSEQ multiplex PCR. Of about 500,000 clones detected, roughly 74% appear once; the ten largest clones hold around 0.012%. This sample was shared with a second study, whose subject was human thymus T cells. That paper notes: The thymus tissue came from resections taken during corrective heart surgery.

The sequenced sample was thymocytes. The gene calls are TRBV10-3 and TRBJ2-7; weak D call: TRBD2 (6 bases). This clonotype was obtained from a boy in the first two years of life with a congenital heart defect. CDR3 sequence reads: CAIKTEGTYEQYF. Written as DNA, the CDR3 is TGTGCCATCAAGACGGAGGGAACCTACGAGCAGTACTTC.